This paragraph covers one TCR beta chain sequence. This sample was taken from a study of control samples from healthy donors and cancer patients. The CDR3 has 14 amino acids. J gave up 3 bases and V 6 bases, and 5 bases lay outside the gene matches. Germline lookup yields CDR1 MNHEY and CDR2 SMNVEV (reference sequence). Clones were sequenced by immunoSEQ multiplex PCR, and TCRdb holds only the in-frame ones, with some missing. In the table there are about 130,000 clones, over 85% of which are singletons. The material sequenced was blood. The V gene is TRBV27, the J gene TRBJ2-7; 10 bases align to TRBD1. The receptor comes from a young man in good health. The CDR3 protein is CASRRQGAFYEQYF. CDR3 coding DNA: TGTGCCAGCAGGCGACAGGGGGCTTTCTACGAGCAGTACTTC.